This T cell receptor (beta chain) derives from a study of Graves' ophthalmopathy and Graves' hyperthyroidism. In the study overall: Absence of ophthalmopathy within 18 months of follow-up defined stable hyperthyroidism.

Certain patients, namely those with other autoimmune diseases, uncontrolled infections, pregnancy or lactation, were excluded. The diagnosis combined clinical symptoms, thyroxine, TRAb, thyroid ultrasound and orbital computed tomography scans. As the template, RNA transcripts were used to amplify TCR beta CDR3 regions. HTBI-primed first-round RT-PCR preceded second-round multiplex PCR. TCRdb passed the multiplex PCR reads through MiXCR, listing each CDR3 protein once. Seen here are around 1,000,000 distinct CDR3 sequences, approximately 35% observed once, and the top ten hold more than 9.5%. V was trimmed by 5 bases and J by 0 bases, leaving 8 bases between them. CDR1 and CDR2 (germline): MNHEY, SVGAGI. The length of the CDR3 is 14 residues.

This sequence was found in an adult man with Graves' hyperthyroidism. This chain uses TRBV6-5 with TRBJ1-5; D is unclear. The sequenced sample was peripheral blood or thyroid tissue (not recorded which). In DNA form, the CDR3 reads TGTGCCAGCAGTGAACAGCATAGCAATCAGCCCCAGCATTTT. This encodes CASSEQHSNQPQHF.